Reported below is one T cell receptor beta chain. As originally analysed: It was from reference gene primer amplification that nucleated cell counts were estimated. Assay used: immunoSEQ multiplex PCR; TCRdb lists only in-frame clones, some missing. The DNA gave D and trimming, while V, J and clone size come from that table. In the table there are 150,000 to 200,000 clones, around 87% of which are singletons. The data derive from a study of blood T cell repertoires in COVID-19. Study-level background: Sites across the United States, Italy and Spain contributed samples from acute and convalescent COVID-19. PBMCs, B-cell-depleted T cells, or T cells were the source of the cDNA or gDNA that made up the material.

The CDR3 is 15 amino acids. In germline, CDR1 is SGHDT, CDR2 YYEEEE. Trimming cost V 4 bases and J 2 bases, with 14 bases left between them. This clonotype originated in a woman of 80 years or more in a cohort sampled during active or convalescent COVID-19. The sample was peripheral blood. The rearrangement joins TRBV5-6 to TRBJ2-3; TRBD1 is a possible D gene (6 bases). The CDR3 nucleotides read TGTGCCAGCAGCGCGGACAGAGCTGACACAGATACGCAGTATTTT. This codes for CASSADRADTDTQYF.